What follows are 25 T cell receptor beta chains derived from one specimen sequenced in a study of response to subunit inactivated influenza vaccine. TCRdb called the RT-PCR reads again in MiXCR, with one record for every CDR3 protein. The sample lists around 790,000 distinct CDR3 sequences, around 20% occurring once. The material sequenced was PBMCs from blood, taken approximately 5 days after vaccination. All receptors come from a man aged 45 to 65 who received an inactivated influenza vaccine.

At least ten counts were recorded for this clonotype. The chain is built from TRBV20-1 and TRBJ2-5; the D is unclear. This CDR3 is built from 13 residues. Germline-derived CDR1 and CDR2 are DFQATT and SNEGSKA (reference sequence). V lost 7 bases to trimming and J lost 5 bases, with 17 bases between them. The CDR3 region has the DNA TGCAGTGTTCTGTACAGTGGCGACGAGACCCAGTACTTC. Translated, it gives CSVLYSGDETQYF.

V is TRBV28 and J is TRBJ2-4; possibly TRBD1 or TRBD2 for D (5 bases each). CDR1 and CDR2 from the germline V gene are MDHEN and SYDVKM. V was trimmed by 1 base and J by 1 base, leaving 11 bases between them. The CDR3 has 16 amino acids. CDR3 protein: CASSLSGTSAKNIQYF. The CDR3 DNA sequence: TGTGCCAGCAGTTTATCAGGGACCTCGGCCAAAAACATTCAGTACTTC.

This clonotype came up a few times. This chain uses TRBV24-1 with TRBJ2-5; D is unresolved. The CDR3 runs to 14 residues. Trimming pared 0 bases from V and 3 bases from J, leaving 7 bases between. Germline values: CDR1 KGHDR, CDR2 SFDVKD. CDR3 residues: CATSDLPPKETQYF. The CDR3, as DNA: TGTGCCACCAGTGATTTGCCCCCAAAAGAGACCCAGTACTTC.

The rearrangement uses TRBV11-2 and TRBJ2-2; the D gene is possibly TRBD1 (6 bases). CDR3 size: 18 residues. The germline gives CDR1 SGHAT, CDR2 FQNNGV. Trimming cost V 0 bases and J 0 bases, with 14 bases left between them. As DNA, the CDR3 is TGTGCCAGCAGCTTAGACCCAGGGGTCGGAACGAACACCGGGGAGCTGTTTTTT. Its translation is CASSLDPGVGTNTGELFF.

The V call is TRBV12-1, the J call TRBJ2-1; the table's D call TRBD1 went unverified against the DNA. TRBV12-1 is assigned pseudogene status. The CDR3 extends over 15 amino acids. This CDR3 reads CASSFLTPGGNEQFF. CDR3 DNA: TGTGCCAGCAGCTTCCTGACTCCAGGGGGCAATGAGCAGTTCTTC.

The genes are TRBV3-1 and TRBJ1-5; D may be TRBD1 (6 bases). CDR3 length: 17 amino acids. Germline CDR1 is LGHDT and CDR2 is YNNKEL (reference sequence). The V and J ends lost 3 bases and 7 bases respectively, with 22 bases between them. CDR3 region: CASSHLINEGRGQPQHF. The CDR3, as DNA: TGTGCCAGCAGCCACCTCATAAATGAGGGAAGGGGGCAGCCCCAGCATTTT.

V usage is TRBV11-2 and J usage is TRBJ2-1; the D is unclear. Between the trimmed V and J ends, which lost 0 bases and 10 bases, there was a span of 13 bases. This CDR3 has 14 residues. From germline, CDR1 is SGHAT and CDR2 FQNNGV. The CDR3 sequence is CASSLDRQFREQFF. CDR3 in DNA: TGTGCCAGCAGCTTAGATCGTCAGTTTCGGGAGCAGTTCTTC.

The chain is built from TRBV7-9 and TRBJ2-1; D is perhaps TRBD1 (6 bases). V was shortened by 5 bases and J by 0 bases, with 14 bases between the two germline ends. In germline, CDR1 is SEHNR, CDR2 FQNEAQ (reference sequence). The CDR3 consists of 16 residues. Here the CDR3 DNA reads TGTGCCAGCAGCCCAAGGACAGCTAGCTCCTACAATGAGCAGTTCTTC. Amino acid sequence: CASSPRTASSYNEQFF.

The J gene is TRBJ2-1, the V gene TRBV5-1; a possible D gene is TRBD2 (6 bases). Deletions cut 2 bases from V and 7 bases from J, with 16 bases between. This CDR3 is 15 amino acids long. The germline CDR1 and CDR2 sequences are SGHRS and YFSETQ. The CDR3 DNA follows: TGCGCCAGCAGCTTCGCTTCGGGGACTGGTAATGAGCAGTTCTTC. It codes for CASSFASGTGNEQFF.

This clonotype was seen a handful of times. The genes are TRBV4-3 and TRBJ2-2; D unclear. V dropped 6 bases and J dropped 0 bases, with 5 bases sitting between them. CDR1 is LGHNA, CDR2 YSLEER, per germline. CDR3 length equals 13 residues. CDR3 DNA sequence: TGCGCCAGCAGGGCCACGAACACCGGGGAGCTGTTTTTT. Its translation: CASRATNTGELFF.

The chain couples TRBV11-2 to TRBJ2-1; tentatively, D is TRBD2 (6 bases). The CDR3 is 16 amino acids. V was shortened by 0 bases and J by 5 bases, with 14 bases between the two germline ends. CDR1 is SGHAT and CDR2 is FQNNGV in the germline V gene. The DNA of the CDR3 is TGTGCCAGCAGCTTAGATACGGGACTTCTGAACAATGAGCAGTTCTTC. Protein product: CASSLDTGLLNNEQFF.

This clonotype was seen ten or more times. The rearrangement uses TRBV27 and TRBJ2-3; tentative D call: TRBD2 (5 bases). The germline V and J ends were trimmed by 7 bases and 2 bases, with 13 bases remaining between them. Germline CDR1 is MNHEY and CDR2 is SMNVEV (reference sequence). The CDR3 has 14 residues. The CDR3 sequence: CASNRADTTDTQYF. CDR3 nucleotides: TGTGCCAGCAACCGAGCGGATACCACAGATACGCAGTATTTT.

This clonotype was seen repeatedly, ten times or more. V and J are TRBV20-1 and TRBJ2-1; 10 bases map to TRBD2. CDR3 length equals 14 residues. Trimming at V came to 5 bases and at J to 4 bases, leaving 5 bases not matched to a gene. The germline V gene encodes CDR1 DFQATT and CDR2 SNEGSKA (reference sequence). The CDR3 here is CSAPSGSKYNEQFF. The CDR3 bases are TGCAGTGCTCCTAGCGGGAGTAAATACAATGAGCAGTTCTTC.

DNA of the CDR3: TGTGCCAGCAGTTACTCGGAGGGGGGGGGAGAGACCCAGTACTTC. It encodes CASSYSEGGGETQYF. This chain uses TRBV6-2 or TRBV6-3 with TRBJ2-5, with D possibly matching TRBD2 (7 bases). CDR1 and CDR2 (germline): MNHEY, SVGEGT. Trimming left V 0 bases short and J 4 bases short, with 12 bases between. The CDR3 length is 15 residues.

This chain connects TRBV4-2 to TRBJ2-1; a weak D match, TRBD1 (6 bases). This CDR3 is 15 amino acids long. V lost 4 bases, J lost 5 bases, and 15 bases lay in between. Germline V lookup: CDR1 LGHNA, CDR2 YNFKEQ. The CDR3 loop reads CASSPPGAADNEQFF. DNA for the CDR3: TGTGCCAGCAGCCCCCCAGGGGCGGCGGACAATGAGCAGTTCTTC.

This clonotype was detected only a few times. The V and J genes are TRBV20-1 and TRBJ1-5, with D hard to call. Deletions cut 5 bases from V and 3 bases from J, with 8 bases between. CDR1 and CDR2 (germline): DFQATT, SNEGSKA (reference sequence). CDR3 size: 12 residues. In DNA form, the CDR3 reads TGCAGTGCTTGGGAGAACAATCAGCCCCAGCATTTT. Translation: CSAWENNQPQHF.

The chain combines TRBV5-1 with TRBJ2-1; possibly TRBD1 for D (6 bases). This CDR3 region has 16 residues. Germline assignment: CDR1 SGHRS and CDR2 YFSETQ. Trimming took off 1 base at V and 3 bases at J, with 14 bases between the two ends. This chain's CDR3 is CASSLFGQPNYNEQFF. CDR3 sequence (DNA): TGCGCCAGCAGCTTGTTTGGACAGCCAAACTACAATGAGCAGTTCTTC.

CDR3 sequence (DNA): TGTGCCAGCAGTTTAAGGGCCAAGCCCCAGCATTTT. As protein: CASSLRAKPQHF. The chain is built from TRBV28 and TRBJ1-5, with unresolved D. The CDR3 spans 12 residues. Germline CDR1 reads MDHEN; CDR2 reads SYDVKM. V lost 2 bases to trimming and J lost 8 bases, with 7 bases between them.

The sample holds a few counts of this clonotype. V is TRBV12-3 or TRBV12-4 and J is TRBJ2-7, with TRBD1 matching 7 bases. Losses at the gene ends were 5 bases for V and 6 bases for J; bases not matched to a gene: 13. This CDR3 comprises 15 residues. The CDR3 nucleotides are TGTGCCAGCAGTACCAACCAGGACAGGATCCGCGAGCAGTACTTC. Amino acid sequence: CASSTNQDRIREQYF.

The chain is built from TRBV2 and TRBJ2-1; D perhaps matches TRBD2 (5 bases). The V end was cut by 3 bases, the J end by 2 bases, with 5 bases between. CDR1 is SNHLY, CDR2 FYNNEI, per germline. There are 13 residues in the CDR3. CDR3 in DNA: TGTGCCAGCAGTGACGGGACCTACAATGAGCAGTTCTTC. Amino acids: CASSDGTYNEQFF.

The chain recombines TRBV29-1 with TRBJ1-2; D remains unclear. Trimming stripped 5 bases from V and 0 bases from J, with 7 bases between. CDR1 and CDR2 from the germline V gene are SQVTM and ANQGSEA. CDR3 length: 12 amino acids. For the CDR3, the DNA is TGCAGCGTTACACAGTCTAACTATGGCTACACCTTC. This translates into CSVTQSNYGYTF.

The J gene is TRBJ2-5, the V gene TRBV12-3 or TRBV12-4, with unresolved D. Trimming took 3 bases from V and 0 from J, leaving 8 bases between them. The CDR3 has 14 amino acids. The CDR3 loop reads CASSFGSYQETQYF. DNA for the CDR3: TGTGCCAGCAGTTTCGGTAGTTACCAAGAGACCCAGTACTTC.

The gene calls are TRBV15 and TRBJ2-5, with D possibly being TRBD2 (5 bases). The CDR3 is 13 amino acids. Trimming took off 8 bases at V and 4 bases at J, with 14 bases between the two ends. Germline V gene sequence: CDR1 LNHNV, CDR2 YYDKDF (reference sequence). CDR3 protein: CATRTGEIETQYF. The CDR3 nucleotides read TGTGCCACCCGAACCGGGGAGATAGAGACCCAGTACTTC.

This clonotype was seen a few times. The rearrangement links TRBV3-1 to TRBJ2-2; D uncertain. This CDR3 is 14 amino acids long. The V gene's germline CDR1 is LGHDT and CDR2 YNNKEL (reference sequence). V dropped 4 bases and J dropped 3 bases, with 9 bases sitting between them. The CDR3 region has the DNA TGTGCCAGCAGCCCACCCTCAGACACCGGGGAGCTGTTTTTT. Translated, it gives CASSPPSDTGELFF.

This clonotype was counted a few times. This chain links TRBV7-9 with TRBJ2-3; the match to TRBD2 covers 12 bases. The ends lost 8 bases at V and 3 bases at J; junction bases unmatched: 9. The CDR3 contains 16 residues. The germline V gene has CDR1 SEHNR and CDR2 FQNEAQ (reference sequence). CDR3 DNA: TGTGCCAGCCCCCCGGGCGGGACTAGCGGGACAGATACGCAGTATTTT. Amino acid sequence: CASPPGGTSGTDTQYF.